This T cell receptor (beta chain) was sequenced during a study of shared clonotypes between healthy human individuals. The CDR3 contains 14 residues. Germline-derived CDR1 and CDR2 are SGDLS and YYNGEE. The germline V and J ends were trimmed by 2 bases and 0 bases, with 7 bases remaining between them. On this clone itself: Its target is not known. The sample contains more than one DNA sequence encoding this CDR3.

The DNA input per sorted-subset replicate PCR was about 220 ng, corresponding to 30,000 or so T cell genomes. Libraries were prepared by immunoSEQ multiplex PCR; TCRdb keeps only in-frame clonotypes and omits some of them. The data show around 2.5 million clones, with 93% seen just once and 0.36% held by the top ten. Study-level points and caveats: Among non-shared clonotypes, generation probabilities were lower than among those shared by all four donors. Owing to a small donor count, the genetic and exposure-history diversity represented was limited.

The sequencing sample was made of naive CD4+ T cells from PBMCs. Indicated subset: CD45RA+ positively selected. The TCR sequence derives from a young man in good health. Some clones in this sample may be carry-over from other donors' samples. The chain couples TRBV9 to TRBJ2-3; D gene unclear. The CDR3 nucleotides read TGTGCCAGCAGCGTTGACCTAAGCACAGATACGCAGTATTTT. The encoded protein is CASSVDLSTDTQYF. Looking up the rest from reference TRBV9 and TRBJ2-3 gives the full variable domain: DSGVTQTPKHLITATGQRVTLRCSPRSGDLSVYWYQQSLDQGLQFLIQYYNGEERAKGNILERFSAQQFPDLHSELNLSSLELGDSALYFCASSVDLSTDTQYFGPGTRLTVL.